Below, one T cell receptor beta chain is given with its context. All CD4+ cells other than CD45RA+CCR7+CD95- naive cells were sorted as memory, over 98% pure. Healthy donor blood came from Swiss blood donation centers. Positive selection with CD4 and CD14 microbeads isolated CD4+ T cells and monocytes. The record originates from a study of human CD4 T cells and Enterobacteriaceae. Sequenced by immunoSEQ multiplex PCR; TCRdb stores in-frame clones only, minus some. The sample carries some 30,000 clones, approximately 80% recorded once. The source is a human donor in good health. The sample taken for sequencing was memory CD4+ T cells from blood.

This chain's CDR3 is CASSQVFGGTSEETQYF. The CDR3 DNA reads TGTGCCAGCAGCCAAGTGTTTGGCGGGACTTCGGAGGAGACCCAGTACTTC. The V gene is TRBV4-2, the J gene TRBJ2-5, with D maybe TRBD2 (6 bases). This CDR3 contains 17 residues. Trimming cost V 1 base and J 5 bases, with 20 bases left between them. Germline V gene data show CDR1 as LGHNA and CDR2 as YNFKEQ.